This is a list of T cell receptor beta chains from one sample in a study of blood T cell repertoires in COVID-19. The table came from immunoSEQ multiplex PCR; TCRdb's copy has only in-frame clones and leaves some out. The table shows some 73,000 clones, with approximately 90% occurring only once. Sequencing was done on a sample of peripheral blood. These receptors all stem from a human donor in a cohort sampled during active COVID-19. Both conserved end residues are part of each CDR3. Each record gives: CDR3 length, V gene, J gene, clone size, D gene, CDR3 protein, CDR3 DNA. A D gene is named only where the DNA matches it firmly. Rows give clone size only sometimes, using once, few, many, or a class for an expanded clone.

15,TRBV18,TRBJ2-7,.,TRBD1,CASSAGQGSGDEQYF,TGTGCCAGCTCGGCGGGACAGGGGTCTGGCGACGAGCAGTACTTC
13,TRBV19,TRBJ2-7,.,.,CASSIGASYEQYF,TGTGCCAGTAGTATTGGGGCCTCCTACGAGCAGTACTTC
14,TRBV18,TRBJ1-2,.,.,CASSPGADNYGYTF,TGTGCCAGCTCACCAGGGGCAGACAACTATGGCTACACCTTC
12,TRBV27,TRBJ2-3,.,.,CASTSPPDTQYF,TGTGCCAGCACCTCTCCCCCCGATACGCAGTATTTT
16,TRBV18,TRBJ2-5,once,.,CASSRLEGGPGETQYF,TGTGCCAGCTCCCGGCTCGAGGGGGGGCCTGGTGAGACCCAGTACTTC
13,TRBV11-2,TRBJ1-1,.,.,CASSLSTGTEAFF,TGTGCCAGCAGCTTAAGTACAGGGACTGAAGCTTTCTTT
13,TRBV5-1,TRBJ2-3,.,.,CASSLLRSDTQYF,TGCGCCAGCAGCTTGCTGAGATCAGATACGCAGTATTTT
13,TRBV12-3/TRBV12-4,TRBJ1-1,.,.,CASSWGGDTEAFF,TGTGCCAGCAGTTGGGGGGGCGATACTGAAGCTTTCTTT
15,TRBV14,TRBJ2-5,.,.,CASSQDVGLGETQYF,TGTGCCAGCAGCCAAGATGTGGGACTTGGGGAGACCCAGTACTTC
13,TRBV30,TRBJ1-5,.,.,CAWEVAAGQPQHF,TGTGCCTGGGAGGTGGCGGCGGGTCAGCCCCAGCATTTT
16,TRBV5-1,TRBJ2-7,.,TRBD2,CASSLALAGVAYEQYF,TGCGCCAGCAGCTTGGCCTTGGCGGGGGTTGCCTACGAGCAGTACTTC
15,TRBV6-4,TRBJ1-6,.,TRBD1,CASSADRGDNSPLHF,TGTGCCAGCAGCGCCGACAGGGGGGATAATTCACCCCTCCACTTT
12,TRBV12-3/TRBV12-4,TRBJ2-1,.,.,CASILQGNEQFF,TGTGCCAGCATTTTACAGGGCAATGAGCAGTTCTTC
16,TRBV9,TRBJ2-7,.,TRBD2,CASSVGAGGSSYEQYF,TGTGCCAGCAGCGTCGGAGCGGGGGGGAGCTCCTACGAGCAGTACTTC
14,TRBV7-9,TRBJ2-3,.,.,CASSLAQGPDTQYF,TGTGCCAGCAGCTTAGCACAGGGACCAGATACGCAGTATTTT
16,TRBV7-8,TRBJ2-7,.,TRBD2,CASSSIEVAGAYEQYF,TGTGCCAGCAGCTCCATAGAGGTAGCGGGGGCCTACGAGCAGTACTTC
16,TRBV7-9,TRBJ2-7,few,.,CASSSNSPGVRYEQYF,TGTGCCAGCAGCTCCAATTCCCCAGGGGTAAGGTACGAGCAGTACTTC
10,TRBV12-3/TRBV12-4,TRBJ1-1,once,.,CASSLVSAFF,TGTGCCAGCAGTTTAGTGTCGGCTTTCTTT
17,TRBV5-4,TRBJ2-1,once,TRBD2,CASSKGLAGWENNEQFF,TGTGCCAGCAGCAAAGGACTAGCGGGGTGGGAGAACAATGAGCAGTTCTTC
14,TRBV3-1/TRBV3-2,TRBJ1-5,.,TRBD1,CASSHGQGGQPQHF,TGTGCCAGCAGCCACGGGCAGGGGGGTCAGCCCCAGCATTTT
13,TRBV12-3/TRBV12-4,TRBJ1-1,.,.,CASSTDRTLEAFF,TGTGCCAGCAGCACCGACAGAACACTTGAAGCTTTCTTT
16,TRBV9,TRBJ1-3,.,TRBD1,CASSAGQIISGNTIYF,TGTGCCAGCAGCGCGGGACAGATCATCTCTGGAAACACCATATATTTT
17,TRBV18,TRBJ1-1,.,TRBD1,CASSAASRGVLNTEAFF,TGTGCCAGCTCAGCCGCCAGCAGGGGGGTGCTGAACACTGAAGCTTTCTTT
13,TRBV29-1,TRBJ1-1,few,.,CSTRVQMNTEAFF,TGCAGCACCCGAGTTCAAATGAACACTGAAGCTTTCTTT
15,TRBV6-6,TRBJ2-2,.,.,CASSYSPPLTGELFF,TGTGCCAGCAGTTACTCCCCCCCTTTGACCGGGGAGCTGTTTTTT
18,TRBV3-1/TRBV3-2,TRBJ2-5,.,TRBD2,CASSQRGLAGGLGETQYF,TGTGCCAGCAGCCAAAGGGGCCTAGCGGGGGGGCTCGGGGAGACCCAGTACTTC
15,TRBV27,TRBJ2-3,.,TRBD1,CASSRLGQGPNTQYF,TGTGCCAGCAGTCGCCTGGGACAGGGCCCTAATACGCAGTATTTT
12,TRBV19,TRBJ2-7,few,.,CATSDSSYEQYF,TGTGCCACCTCGGACAGCTCCTACGAGCAGTACTTC
15,TRBV3-1/TRBV3-2,TRBJ2-2,.,TRBD1,CASSNQGANTGELFF,TGTGCCAGCAGCAACCAGGGGGCGAACACCGGGGAGCTGTTTTTT
15,TRBV2,TRBJ1-3,once,TRBD1,CASSPGQGTGNTIYF,TGTGCCAGCAGCCCGGGACAGGGAACGGGAAACACCATATATTTT
12,TRBV29-1,TRBJ2-7,once,.,CSVRQGPYEQYF,TGCAGCGTTAGGCAGGGTCCGTACGAGCAGTACTTC
18,TRBV19,TRBJ1-6,.,TRBD1,CASKLFGQAFGNNSPLHF,TGTGCCAGTAAACTATTCGGACAGGCCTTTGGGAATAATTCACCCCTCCACTTT